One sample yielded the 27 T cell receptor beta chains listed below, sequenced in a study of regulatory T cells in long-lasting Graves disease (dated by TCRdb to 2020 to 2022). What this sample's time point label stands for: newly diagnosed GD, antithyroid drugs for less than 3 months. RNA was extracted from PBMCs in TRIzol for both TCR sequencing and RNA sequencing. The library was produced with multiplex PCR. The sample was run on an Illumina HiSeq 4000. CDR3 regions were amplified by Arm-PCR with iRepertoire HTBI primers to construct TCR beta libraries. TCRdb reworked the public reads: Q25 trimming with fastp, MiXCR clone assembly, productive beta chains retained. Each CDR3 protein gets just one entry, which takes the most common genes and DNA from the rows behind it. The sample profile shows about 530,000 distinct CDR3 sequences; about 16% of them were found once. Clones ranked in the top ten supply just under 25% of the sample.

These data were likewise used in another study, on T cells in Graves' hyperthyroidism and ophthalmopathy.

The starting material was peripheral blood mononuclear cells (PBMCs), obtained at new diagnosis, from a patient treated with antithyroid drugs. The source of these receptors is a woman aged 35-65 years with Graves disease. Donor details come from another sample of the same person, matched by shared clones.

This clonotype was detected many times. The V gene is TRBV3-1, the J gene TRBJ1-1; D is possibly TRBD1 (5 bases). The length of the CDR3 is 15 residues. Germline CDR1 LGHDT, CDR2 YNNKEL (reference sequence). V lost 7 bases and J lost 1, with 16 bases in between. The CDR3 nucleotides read TGTGCCAGCACCCGAACCGGGACGGCGAACACTGAAGCTTTCTTT. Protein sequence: CASTRTGTANTEAFF. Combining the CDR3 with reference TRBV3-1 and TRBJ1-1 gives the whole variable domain DTAVSQTPKYLVTQMGNDKSIKCEQNLGHDTMYWYKQDSKKFLKIMFSYNNKELIINETVPNRFSPKSPDKAHLNLHINSLELGDSAVYFCASTRTGTANTEAFFGQGTRLTVV.

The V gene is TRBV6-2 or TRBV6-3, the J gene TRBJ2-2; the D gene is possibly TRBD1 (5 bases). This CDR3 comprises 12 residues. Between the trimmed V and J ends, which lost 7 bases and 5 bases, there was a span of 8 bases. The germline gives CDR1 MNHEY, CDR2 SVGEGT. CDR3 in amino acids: CASTPGTGELFF. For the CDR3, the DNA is TGTGCCAGCACTCCAGGGACCGGGGAGCTGTTTTTT.

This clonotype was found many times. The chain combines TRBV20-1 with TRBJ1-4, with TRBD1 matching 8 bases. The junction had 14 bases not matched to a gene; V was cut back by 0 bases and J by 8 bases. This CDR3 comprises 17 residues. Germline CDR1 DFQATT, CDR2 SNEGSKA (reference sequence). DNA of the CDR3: TGCAGTGCTAGAGATGGGGGACAGGTCGCGAGAAGGGAAAAACTGTTTTTT. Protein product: CSARDGGQVARREKLFF.

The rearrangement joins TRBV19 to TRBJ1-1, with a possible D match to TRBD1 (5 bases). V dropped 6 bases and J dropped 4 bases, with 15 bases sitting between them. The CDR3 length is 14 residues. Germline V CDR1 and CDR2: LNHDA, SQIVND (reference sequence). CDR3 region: CASRGPSAGTEAFF. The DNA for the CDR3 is TGTGCCAGTAGGGGACCGTCGGCAGGCACTGAAGCTTTCTTT.

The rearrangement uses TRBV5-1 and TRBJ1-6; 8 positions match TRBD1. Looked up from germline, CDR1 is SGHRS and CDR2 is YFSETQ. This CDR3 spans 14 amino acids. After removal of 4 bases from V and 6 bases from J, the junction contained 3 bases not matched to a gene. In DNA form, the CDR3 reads TGCGCCAGCAGCGGACAGGGAAGTAATTCACCCCTCCACTTT. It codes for CASSGQGSNSPLHF.

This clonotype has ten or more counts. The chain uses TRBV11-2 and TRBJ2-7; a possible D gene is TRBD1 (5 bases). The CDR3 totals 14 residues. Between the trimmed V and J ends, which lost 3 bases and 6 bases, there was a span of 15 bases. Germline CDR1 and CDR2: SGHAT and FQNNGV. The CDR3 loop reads CASSLAPQGTEQYF. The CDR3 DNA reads TGTGCCAGCAGCTTGGCCCCTCAGGGAACCGAGCAGTACTTC.

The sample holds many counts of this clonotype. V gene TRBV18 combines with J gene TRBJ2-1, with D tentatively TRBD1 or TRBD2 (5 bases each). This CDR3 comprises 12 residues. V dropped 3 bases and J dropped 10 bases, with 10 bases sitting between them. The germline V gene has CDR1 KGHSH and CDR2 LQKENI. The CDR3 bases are TGTGCCAGCTCACCCAGGGAGTTCGAGCAGTTCTTC. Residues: CASSPREFEQFF.

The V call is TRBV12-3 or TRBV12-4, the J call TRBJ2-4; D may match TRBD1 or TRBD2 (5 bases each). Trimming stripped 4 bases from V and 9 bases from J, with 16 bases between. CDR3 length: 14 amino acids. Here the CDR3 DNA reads TGTGCCAGCAGTTACTACGGGGCGTCGGGCATTCAGTACTTC. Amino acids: CASSYYGASGIQYF.

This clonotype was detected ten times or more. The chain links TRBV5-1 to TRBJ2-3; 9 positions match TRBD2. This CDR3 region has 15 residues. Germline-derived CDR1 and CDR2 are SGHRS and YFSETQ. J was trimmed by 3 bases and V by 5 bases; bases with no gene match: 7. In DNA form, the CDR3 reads TGCGCCAGCAGTGCTAGCGGGGCAACGACAGATACGCAGTATTTT. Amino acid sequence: CASSASGATTDTQYF.

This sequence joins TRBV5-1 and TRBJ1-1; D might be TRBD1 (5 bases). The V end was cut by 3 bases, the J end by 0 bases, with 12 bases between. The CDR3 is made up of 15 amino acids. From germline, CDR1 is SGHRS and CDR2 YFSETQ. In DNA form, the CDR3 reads TGCGCCAGCAGCTCCAGGGATTTAATGAACACTGAAGCTTTCTTT. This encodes CASSSRDLMNTEAFF.

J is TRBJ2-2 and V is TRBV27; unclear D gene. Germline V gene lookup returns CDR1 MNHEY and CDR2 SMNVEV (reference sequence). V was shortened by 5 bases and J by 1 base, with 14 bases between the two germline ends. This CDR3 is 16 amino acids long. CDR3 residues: CASSPPRVMNTGELFF. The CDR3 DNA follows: TGTGCCAGCAGTCCCCCGAGAGTAATGAACACCGGGGAGCTGTTTTTT.

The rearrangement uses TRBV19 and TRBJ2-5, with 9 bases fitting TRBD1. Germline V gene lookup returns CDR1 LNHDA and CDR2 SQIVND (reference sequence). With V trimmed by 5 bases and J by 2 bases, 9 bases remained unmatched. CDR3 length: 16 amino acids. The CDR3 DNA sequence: TGTGCCAGTAGTTGGACAGGGGTTAAACCACAAGAGACCCAGTACTTC. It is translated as CASSWTGVKPQETQYF.

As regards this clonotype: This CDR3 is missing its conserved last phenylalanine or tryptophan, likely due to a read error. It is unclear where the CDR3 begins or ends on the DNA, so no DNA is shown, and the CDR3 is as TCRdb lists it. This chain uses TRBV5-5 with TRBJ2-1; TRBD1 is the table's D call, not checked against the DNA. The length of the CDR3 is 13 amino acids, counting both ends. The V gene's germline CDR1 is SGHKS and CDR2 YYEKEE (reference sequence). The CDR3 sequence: CASSLGGWSPLAV.

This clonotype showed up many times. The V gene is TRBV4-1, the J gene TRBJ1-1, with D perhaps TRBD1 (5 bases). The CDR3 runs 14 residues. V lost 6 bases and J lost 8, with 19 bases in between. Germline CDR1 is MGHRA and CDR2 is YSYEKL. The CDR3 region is CASRPFGTLDEAFF. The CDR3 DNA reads TGCGCCAGCAGACCCTTCGGGACCCTAGACGAAGCTTTCTTT.

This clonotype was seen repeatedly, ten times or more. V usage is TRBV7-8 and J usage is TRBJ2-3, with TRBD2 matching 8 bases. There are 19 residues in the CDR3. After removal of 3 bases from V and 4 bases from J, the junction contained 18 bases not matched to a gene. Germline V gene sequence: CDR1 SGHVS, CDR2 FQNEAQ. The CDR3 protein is CASSLEGFSGGTGADTQYF. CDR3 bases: TGTGCCAGCAGCTTGGAAGGGTTCAGCGGGGGAACCGGAGCAGATACGCAGTATTTT.

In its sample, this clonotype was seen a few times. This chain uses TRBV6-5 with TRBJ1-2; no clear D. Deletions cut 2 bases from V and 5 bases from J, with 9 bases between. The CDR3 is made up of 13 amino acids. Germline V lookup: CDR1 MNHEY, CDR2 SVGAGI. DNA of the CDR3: TGTGCCAGCAGTTACAGGCCTGGTTATGGCTACACCTTC. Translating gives CASSYRPGYGYTF.

The CDR3 protein is CSVVPLTGSSSYEQYF. As DNA, the CDR3 is TGCAGCGTTGTCCCGTTAACAGGTTCAAGCTCCTACGAGCAGTACTTC. This rearrangement joins TRBV29-1 to TRBJ2-7; TRBD1 might be the D (5 bases). The V end lost 4 bases, the J end lost 0 bases, and 19 bases lay between the germline ends. Per germline, CDR1 SQVTM and CDR2 ANQGSEA. The CDR3 is 16 amino acids.

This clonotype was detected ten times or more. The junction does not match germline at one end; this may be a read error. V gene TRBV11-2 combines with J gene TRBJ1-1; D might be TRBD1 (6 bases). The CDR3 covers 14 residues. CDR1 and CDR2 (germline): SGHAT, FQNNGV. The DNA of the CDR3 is TGTGTCAGCAGCTTAGGAGTGGGGGCCACTGAAGCTTTCTTT. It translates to CVSSLGVGATEAFF.

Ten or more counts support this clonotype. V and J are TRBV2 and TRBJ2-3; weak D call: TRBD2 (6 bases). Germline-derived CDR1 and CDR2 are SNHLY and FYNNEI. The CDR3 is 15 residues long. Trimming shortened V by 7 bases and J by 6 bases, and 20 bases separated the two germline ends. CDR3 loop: CASTLNWRGWDTQYF. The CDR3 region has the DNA TGTGCCAGCACCCTAAATTGGCGGGGATGGGATACGCAGTATTTT.

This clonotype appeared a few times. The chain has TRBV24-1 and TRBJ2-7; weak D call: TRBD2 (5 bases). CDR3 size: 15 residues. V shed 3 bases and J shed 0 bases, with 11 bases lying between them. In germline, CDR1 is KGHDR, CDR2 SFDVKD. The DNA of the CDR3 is TGTGCCACCAGTGATCCGAGCGGTGGCTCCTACGAGCAGTACTTC. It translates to CATSDPSGGSYEQYF.

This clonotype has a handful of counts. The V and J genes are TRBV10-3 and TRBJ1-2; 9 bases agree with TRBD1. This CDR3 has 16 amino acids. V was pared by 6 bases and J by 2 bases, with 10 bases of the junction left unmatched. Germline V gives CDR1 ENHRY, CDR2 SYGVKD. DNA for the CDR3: TGTGCCATCAGCGAAAGCCCCGGACAGGGGAACTATGGCTACACCTTC. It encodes CAISESPGQGNYGYTF.

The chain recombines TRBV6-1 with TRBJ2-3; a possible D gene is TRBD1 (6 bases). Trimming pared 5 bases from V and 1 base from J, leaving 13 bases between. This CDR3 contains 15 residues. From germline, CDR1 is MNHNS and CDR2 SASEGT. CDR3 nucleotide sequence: TGTGCCAGCAGTCCCAGGGGATGGGGCACAGATACGCAGTATTTT. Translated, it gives CASSPRGWGTDTQYF.

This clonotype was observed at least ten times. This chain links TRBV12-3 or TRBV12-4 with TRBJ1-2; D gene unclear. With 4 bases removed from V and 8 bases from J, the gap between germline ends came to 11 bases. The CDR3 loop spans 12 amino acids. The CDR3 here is CASSSPQEGYTF. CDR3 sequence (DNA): TGTGCCAGCAGTTCCCCCCAAGAAGGCTACACCTTC.

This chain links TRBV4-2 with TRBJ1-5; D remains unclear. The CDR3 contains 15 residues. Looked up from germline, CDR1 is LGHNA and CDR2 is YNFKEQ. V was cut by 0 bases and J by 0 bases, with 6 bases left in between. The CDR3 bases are TGTGCCAGCAGCCAAGACGGTAATAGCAATCAGCCCCAGCATTTT. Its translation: CASSQDGNSNQPQHF.

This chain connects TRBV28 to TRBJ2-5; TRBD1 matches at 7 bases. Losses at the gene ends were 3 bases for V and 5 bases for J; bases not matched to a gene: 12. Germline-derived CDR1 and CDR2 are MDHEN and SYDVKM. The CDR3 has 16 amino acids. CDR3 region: CASSFGPSRGWETQYF. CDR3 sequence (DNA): TGTGCCAGCAGTTTCGGGCCTTCCAGGGGGTGGGAGACCCAGTACTTC.

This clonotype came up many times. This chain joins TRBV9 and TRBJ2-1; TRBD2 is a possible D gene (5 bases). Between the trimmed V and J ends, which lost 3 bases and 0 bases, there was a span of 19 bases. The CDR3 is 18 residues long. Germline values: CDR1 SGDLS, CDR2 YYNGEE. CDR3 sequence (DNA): TGTGCCAGCAGCGATAGCCCATATGGAAGCGGCTCCTACAATGAGCAGTTCTTC. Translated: CASSDSPYGSGSYNEQFF.

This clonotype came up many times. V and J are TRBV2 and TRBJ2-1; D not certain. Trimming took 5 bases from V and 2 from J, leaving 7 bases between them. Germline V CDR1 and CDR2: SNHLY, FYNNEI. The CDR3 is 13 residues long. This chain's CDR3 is CASSTRPYNEQFF. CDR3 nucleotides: TGTGCCAGCAGTACTCGGCCCTACAATGAGCAGTTCTTC.